This T cell receptor beta chain was found in a study of immune evolution from preneoplasia to lung adenocarcinoma. Patients had resection in Japan or China between about 2014 and 2018. Two lung cancer pathologists independently confirmed each histologic diagnosis. With regard to this clone: What it binds is not known.

Study outcomes and limitations: Later-stage lesions appeared to have more T cells, more diversity, less clonality.

The CDR3 runs to 16 residues. CDR1 and CDR2 from the germline V gene are SEHNR and FQNEAQ (reference sequence). Trimming cost V 5 bases and J 0 bases, with 17 bases left between them. Profiled with immunoSEQ multiplex PCR; TCRdb holds only in-frame clones, not every one. Among several thousand clones listed, 80% to 90% were seen once. The receptor was isolated from an older donor with lung adenocarcinoma. The chain uses TRBV7-9 and TRBJ2-7; TRBD2 is a possible D gene (5 bases). Sequenced material: FFPE adjacent normal lung tissue. CDR3 bases: TGTGCCAGCAGCAAGTATCCCGGACTTAGCTCCTACGAGCAGTACTTC. Translated, it gives CASSKYPGLSSYEQYF.